A selection of T cell receptor beta chains follows, all from one sample in a study of T cell repertoires in cytomegalovirus infection. TCRdb reprocessed the reads via MiXCR and lists one record per CDR3 protein. The profile shows roughly 920,000 distinct CDR3 sequences, 30% to 40% of them singletons. What these receptors recognize is not known. The specimen was cultured CD8+ T cells from PBMCs, collected from culture after CMV antigen stimulation. These TCRs come from a human donor in good health (CMV status not recorded). Some clones in this sample may be carry-over from other donors' samples. Both conserved end residues are part of each CDR3.

V gene	J gene	CDR3 protein
TRBV6-1	TRBJ2-5	CASSGLEEYF
TRBV24-1	TRBJ1-1	CATEGAGGNTEAFF
TRBV13	TRBJ2-4	CASSTGGGGKNIQYF
TRBV10-3	TRBJ2-7	CAISESSQGGYEQYF
TRBV6-6	TRBJ2-7	CASSLDRNYEQYF
TRBV5-6	TRBJ2-7	CANSLVDRAYEQYF
TRBV9	TRBJ2-2	CASLDRLTGELFF
TRBV18	TRBJ1-5	CASSPRGTGGGQPQHF
TRBV7-6	TRBJ2-2	CASSEGTSGGAGTGELFF
TRBV12-3/TRBV12-4	TRBJ2-3	CASSLWVRGTDTQYF
TRBV6-2/TRBV6-3	TRBJ2-1	CASNPGQGSNEQFF
TRBV5-3	TRBJ2-5	CARSLYRARETQYF
TRBV12-3/TRBV12-4	TRBJ1-4	CASSLGRGMEKLFF
TRBV11-1	TRBJ2-7	CASSQRDYSSYEQYF
TRBV7-9	TRBJ2-2	CASSLVGGRGELFF
TRBV7-2	TRBJ1-1	CASSLLRWGTEAFF
TRBV24-1	TRBJ2-1	CATSDPKEGAGGEQFF
TRBV7-9	TRBJ2-3	CASSPPLGDTQYF
TRBV7-8	TRBJ1-1	CASRKAAIMNTEAFF
TRBV6-6	TRBJ1-4	CVSSGQGSANEKLFF
TRBV27	TRBJ1-5	CASSLSGQIRWPQHF
TRBV29-1	TRBJ2-3	CSLKGASGGASDTQYF
TRBV19	TRBJ1-2	CATSTGPAGYTF
TRBV7-4	TRBJ2-1	CASRLTSDRVNEQFF
TRBV7-6	TRBJ2-2	CASSFGYTGELFF
TRBV4-3	TRBJ1-4	CASSQYLTSDRDGEKLFF
TRBV6-5	TRBJ1-1	CASRPPSGVSHRAFF
TRBV7-9	TRBJ1-1	CASSLVIQEAFF
TRBV6-6	TRBJ2-1	CASSSRAGGREENEQFF
TRBV23-1	TRBJ1-6	CASSQGGRVGSPLHF
TRBV12-3/TRBV12-4	TRBJ2-7	CASSEIGGRGAEQYF
TRBV6-5	TRBJ2-1	CASSYGLAGDYNEQFF
TRBV11-3	TRBJ2-2	CASSLGGTGVTGELFF
TRBV19	TRBJ2-6	CASSRRGALAGGPGSGANVLTF
TRBV27	TRBJ2-5	CASSLSCEGDLRETQYF
TRBV5-4	TRBJ1-2	CASRPQGVNYGYTF